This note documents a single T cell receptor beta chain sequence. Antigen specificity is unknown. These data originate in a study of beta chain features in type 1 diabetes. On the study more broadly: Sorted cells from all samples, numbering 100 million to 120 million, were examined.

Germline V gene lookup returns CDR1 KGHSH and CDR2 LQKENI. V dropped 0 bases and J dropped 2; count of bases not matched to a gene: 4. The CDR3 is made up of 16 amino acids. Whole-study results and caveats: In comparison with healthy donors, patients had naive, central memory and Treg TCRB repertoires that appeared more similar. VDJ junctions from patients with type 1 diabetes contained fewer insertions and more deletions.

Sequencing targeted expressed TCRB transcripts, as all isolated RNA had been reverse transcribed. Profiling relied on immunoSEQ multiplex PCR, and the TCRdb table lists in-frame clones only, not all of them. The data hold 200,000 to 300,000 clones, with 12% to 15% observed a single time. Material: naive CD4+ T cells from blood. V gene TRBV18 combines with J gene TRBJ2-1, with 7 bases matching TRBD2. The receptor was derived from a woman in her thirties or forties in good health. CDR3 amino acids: CASSPPGGDAYNEQFF. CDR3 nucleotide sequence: TGTGCCAGCTCACCACCGGGAGGGGACGCCTACAATGAGCAGTTCTTC.